This TCR beta chain was recorded in a study of cytomegalovirus exposure and HLA in healthy donors. Across the study: Samples from HLA-typed donors yielded about 85 million unique TCRs in an early data release. Findings and caveats of the study: In an earlier analysis, in under 700 donors, most V segments appeared productive either ~87% or ~30% of the time. Later analysis demonstrated an association between a missense DCLRE1C variant and TCR beta V- and J-gene trimming. Certain sequence variants were highly shared and formed a cluster, and this cluster was likely a sequencing artifact.

On this clone: Its matching antigen is unknown.

In the PCR, 60 Vbeta and 13 Jbeta primers were used. Here immunoSEQ multiplex PCR was the method, and the copy in TCRdb shows in-frame clones only, minus some. The sample consists of 97,000 or so clones, around 60% of them appearing once. The CDR3 has 17 amino acids. The V gene lost 2 bases and the J gene lost 2 bases, with 19 bases spanning the gap. Germline-derived CDR1 and CDR2 are MNHEY and SMNVEV (reference sequence). The TCR sequence derives from a human donor in good health. The sequencing input was PBMCs. This rearrangement joins TRBV27 to TRBJ2-7, with D tentatively TRBD2 (6 bases). CDR3 nucleotides: TGTGCCAGCAGTTTAGAGGGGCGGGGCCTAAGGCCCTACGAGCAGTACTTC. Its translation is CASSLEGRGLRPYEQYF.